Listed below are T cell receptor beta chains from one sample, sequenced in a study of blood T cell repertoires in COVID-19. TCRdb's table, derived via immunoSEQ multiplex PCR, lists solely in-frame clones and lacks some. The table records around 99,000 clones, more than 65% of them present only once. Sequenced input: peripheral blood. The receptors here all came from a woman older than 75 with active or convalescent COVID-19. The CDR3 runs from the conserved cysteine through the conserved F or W. The order of the fields is J gene, V gene, clone size, CDR3 protein. A row's size may be missing; if present it is once, few, many or a size class.

J: TRBJ2-7
V: TRBV5-4
size: NA
CDR3: CASSLARVTGVSYEQYF

J: TRBJ1-4
V: TRBV6-6
size: NA
CDR3: CASSFRFNEKLFF

J: TRBJ2-7
V: TRBV4-1
size: once
CDR3: CASSQAQAGGSSYEQYF

J: TRBJ1-1
V: TRBV19
size: NA
CDR3: CATQDTLNTEAFF

J: TRBJ1-6
V: TRBV5-1
size: few
CDR3: CASSSQTDSPLHF

J: TRBJ1-2
V: TRBV5-5
size: NA
CDR3: CASSNTTGGFRGYTF

J: TRBJ1-1
V: TRBV18
size: NA
CDR3: CASSPYRELNTEAFF

J: TRBJ2-7
V: TRBV4-1
size: NA
CDR3: CASSQEPGITSAQYF

J: TRBJ2-3
V: TRBV19
size: NA
CDR3: CASSSVGGTDTQYF

J: TRBJ1-1
V: TRBV7-2
size: NA
CDR3: CAIEEPKEAFF

J: TRBJ2-1
V: TRBV10-3
size: NA
CDR3: CAISGTSGSYEQFF

J: TRBJ2-1
V: TRBV6-5
size: few
CDR3: CASKRAESSYNEQFF

J: TRBJ2-3
V: TRBV27
size: once
CDR3: CASSRIFVAGVADTQYF

J: TRBJ1-5
V: TRBV6-2/TRBV6-3
size: NA
CDR3: CASSYSSREGYSNQPQHF

J: TRBJ2-2
V: TRBV27
size: NA
CDR3: CASSSTGLADGELFF